Listed below are T cell receptor beta chains from one sample, sequenced in a study of identical twins. TCRdb fed the 5' RACE reads into MiXCR, producing one record per CDR3 protein. The profile covers just over 500,000 distinct CDR3 sequences, with roughly 21% appearing a single time and roughly 0.91% taken by the ten largest. This sample was also put to use in a study of T cells expressing NK-cell markers.

What was sequenced was CD4+ T cells sorted from blood. These receptors came from a woman aged 18-30 years in good health. The CDR3 runs from the conserved cysteine through the conserved F or W. D genes are given only for firm matches. Clone size appears in some rows only: once, few, many, or a class for an expanded clone.

J gene: TRBJ2-3; D gene: TRBD1; clone size: NA; V gene: TRBV18; CDR3 protein: CASSRWDRQTDTQYF; CDR3 DNA: TGTGCCAGCTCACGGTGGGACAGGCAAACAGATACGCAGTATTTT
J gene: TRBJ2-7; D gene: NA; clone size: once; V gene: TRBV20-1; CDR3 protein: CSAGDHEQYF; CDR3 DNA: TGCAGTGCTGGGGACCACGAGCAGTACTTC
J gene: TRBJ2-7; D gene: TRBD2; clone size: NA; V gene: TRBV19; CDR3 protein: CASSIVRTSGDSYEQYF; CDR3 DNA: TGTGCCAGTAGTATAGTCCGGACTAGCGGGGACTCCTACGAGCAGTACTTC
J gene: TRBJ2-1; D gene: TRBD2; clone size: many; V gene: TRBV5-1; CDR3 protein: CASSFQRGYNEQFF; CDR3 DNA: TGCGCCAGCAGCTTCCAGCGGGGATACAATGAGCAGTTCTTC
J gene: TRBJ2-7; D gene: TRBD2; clone size: few; V gene: TRBV9; CDR3 protein: CASSVGAGVGEQYF; CDR3 DNA: TGTGCCAGCAGCGTAGGGGCGGGAGTGGGGGAGCAGTACTTC
J gene: TRBJ2-1; D gene: NA; clone size: few; V gene: TRBV7-9; CDR3 protein: CASSRSGDEQFF; CDR3 DNA: TGTGCCAGCAGCCGCTCAGGGGATGAGCAGTTCTTC
J gene: TRBJ2-2; D gene: TRBD2; clone size: few; V gene: TRBV7-2; CDR3 protein: CASSLDASGQLFF; CDR3 DNA: TGTGCCAGCAGCTTAGATGCTAGCGGGCAGCTGTTTTTT
J gene: TRBJ1-1; D gene: TRBD1; clone size: few; V gene: TRBV29-1; CDR3 protein: CSETGQMNTEAFF; CDR3 DNA: TGCAGCGAAACGGGACAGATGAACACTGAAGCTTTCTTT
J gene: TRBJ2-5; D gene: NA; clone size: NA; V gene: TRBV3-1; CDR3 protein: CASSQRRDQETQYF; CDR3 DNA: TGTGCCAGCAGCCAAAGGCGGGACCAAGAGACCCAGTACTTC
J gene: TRBJ2-3; D gene: NA; clone size: few; V gene: TRBV12-3/TRBV12-4; CDR3 protein: CASSFTLARGDTQYF; CDR3 DNA: TGTGCCAGCAGTTTTACCCTAGCCCGGGGGGATACGCAGTATTTT
J gene: TRBJ2-5; D gene: NA; clone size: few; V gene: TRBV6-5; CDR3 protein: CASSYVGAAKGETQYF; CDR3 DNA: TGTGCCAGCAGTTACGTGGGGGCGGCCAAGGGAGAGACCCAGTACTTC
J gene: TRBJ2-1; D gene: NA; clone size: many; V gene: TRBV12-3/TRBV12-4; CDR3 protein: CASSLLGTEQFF; CDR3 DNA: TGTGCCAGCAGTTTATTGGGAACTGAGCAGTTCTTC
J gene: TRBJ1-6; D gene: NA; clone size: NA; V gene: TRBV2; CDR3 protein: CASSGEGPSPLHF; CDR3 DNA: TGTGCCAGCAGCGGAGAGGGCCCTTCACCCCTCCACTTT
J gene: TRBJ2-7; D gene: NA; clone size: NA; V gene: TRBV7-8; CDR3 protein: CASSDQGHYTHEQYF; CDR3 DNA: TGTGCCAGCAGCGACCAGGGTCACTATACCCACGAGCAGTACTTC
J gene: TRBJ2-1; D gene: NA; clone size: once; V gene: TRBV19; CDR3 protein: CASNEYTATTNEQFF; CDR3 DNA: TGTGCCAGTAACGAGTATACCGCTACAACCAATGAGCAGTTCTTC
J gene: TRBJ2-1; D gene: NA; clone size: few; V gene: TRBV29-1; CDR3 protein: CSVEDGPSEQFF; CDR3 DNA: TGCAGCGTTGAAGATGGGCCGAGTGAGCAGTTCTTC
J gene: TRBJ2-7; D gene: TRBD2; clone size: NA; V gene: TRBV2; CDR3 protein: CASSDRLAGNYEQYF; CDR3 DNA: TGTGCCAGCAGTGATCGGCTAGCGGGGAACTACGAGCAGTACTTC
J gene: TRBJ2-7; D gene: TRBD2; clone size: NA; V gene: TRBV20-1; CDR3 protein: CSARHLADIYEQYF; CDR3 DNA: TGCAGTGCTAGACACCTAGCGGATATATACGAGCAGTACTTC
J gene: TRBJ2-3; D gene: NA; clone size: NA; V gene: TRBV20-1; CDR3 protein: CSASYSSTDTQYF; CDR3 DNA: TGCAGTGCTAGCTACTCGAGCACAGATACGCAGTATTTT
J gene: TRBJ1-2; D gene: NA; clone size: few; V gene: TRBV6-2/TRBV6-3; CDR3 protein: CASSETLNYGYTF; CDR3 DNA: TGTGCCAGCAGCGAGACCCTTAACTATGGCTACACCTTC
J gene: TRBJ2-7; D gene: NA; clone size: few; V gene: TRBV7-8; CDR3 protein: CASSLFGDSYEQYF; CDR3 DNA: TGTGCCAGCAGCTTATTCGGGGACTCCTACGAGCAGTACTTC
J gene: TRBJ2-3; D gene: TRBD1; clone size: NA; V gene: TRBV4-3; CDR3 protein: CASSPGQGSDTQYF; CDR3 DNA: TGCGCCAGCAGCCCCGGACAGGGGTCAGATACGCAGTATTTT
J gene: TRBJ1-5; D gene: TRBD1; clone size: NA; V gene: TRBV4-3; CDR3 protein: CASSRDRGGSQPQHF; CDR3 DNA: TGCGCCAGCAGCCGTGACAGGGGAGGGAGCCAGCCCCAGCATTTT
J gene: TRBJ2-7; D gene: TRBD1; clone size: NA; V gene: TRBV6-1; CDR3 protein: CASSLGQVEAYEQYF; CDR3 DNA: TGTGCCAGCAGCCTCGGACAGGTCGAAGCCTACGAGCAGTACTTC
J gene: TRBJ1-2; D gene: NA; clone size: NA; V gene: TRBV5-1; CDR3 protein: CASSGGLNGYTF; CDR3 DNA: TGCGCCAGCAGCGGCGGCCTCAATGGCTACACCTTC
J gene: TRBJ2-7; D gene: NA; clone size: many; V gene: TRBV20-1; CDR3 protein: CSARQGGISYEQYF; CDR3 DNA: TGCAGTGCCAGACAGGGAGGGATCTCCTACGAGCAGTACTTC
J gene: TRBJ2-7; D gene: TRBD1; clone size: NA; V gene: TRBV9; CDR3 protein: CASSVDAGTGVHEQYF; CDR3 DNA: TGTGCCAGCAGCGTGGATGCCGGGACAGGGGTCCACGAGCAGTACTTC